This entry describes one T cell receptor (beta chain). This sample stems from a study of blood T cell repertoires in COVID-19. Methods used by the authors: Using reference gene primer amplification, nucleated cell counts were estimated. The repertoire was sequenced with immunoSEQ multiplex PCR; TCRdb's copy has only in-frame clones and lacks some. The DNA gave D and trimming, while V, J and clone size come from that table. The table has about 250,000 clones, roughly 85% seen once. CDR1 is SNHLY and CDR2 is FYNNEI in the germline V gene. The CDR3 spans 15 residues. The germline V and J ends were trimmed by 8 bases and 6 bases, with 17 bases remaining between them.

This TCR came from a woman aged 40 to 50 who had been exposed to COVID-19. Sequenced: PBMCs or T cells enriched from blood (not recorded which). The chain recombines TRBV2 with TRBJ1-6; possibly TRBD1 for D (6 bases). The CDR3: CASRQGGRVNSPLHF. The CDR3 DNA sequence: TGTGCCAGCCGTCAAGGGGGGAGGGTTAATTCACCCCTCCACTTT.